Below are 27 T cell receptor beta chains sequenced from a single sample in a study of control samples from healthy donors and cancer patients. Here immunoSEQ multiplex PCR was the method, and the copy in TCRdb shows in-frame clones only, minus some. This sample has about 90,000 clones; around nine tenths occur once, and the top ten carry more than 3.5%. Source material: blood. Receptors originate from a woman aged 18-30 years in good health.

The rearrangement links TRBV7-9 to TRBJ2-7; D gene unclear. Germline-derived CDR1 and CDR2 are SEHNR and FQNEAQ (reference sequence). V lost 4 bases and J 3 bases, leaving 19 bases between the germline ends. The CDR3 is 16 amino acids. In DNA form, the CDR3 reads TGTGCCAGCAGCTCCTTCGACCCACCCCGCAACTACGAGCAGTACTTC. It codes for CASSSFDPPRNYEQYF.

The rearrangement uses TRBV9 and TRBJ2-7; 9 bases fit TRBD1. V lost 4 bases and J lost 3; bases outside the gene matches: 8. The CDR3 consists of 15 residues. Germline CDR1 SGDLS, CDR2 YYNGEE. The DNA for the CDR3 is TGTGCCAGCAGCTTGCAGACAGGGGGTAACTACGAGCAGTACTTC. Protein: CASSLQTGGNYEQYF.

The chain has TRBV2 and TRBJ2-5; TRBD1 matches 8 bases. The CDR3 covers 13 residues. V was clipped by 6 bases and J by 4 bases; unmatched bases: 4. Looked up from germline, CDR1 is SNHLY and CDR2 is FYNNEI. The DNA for the CDR3 is TGTGCCAGCAGGGACAGGGCTGGAGAGACCCAGTACTTC. It specifies CASRDRAGETQYF.

The rearrangement links TRBV4-1 to TRBJ2-7, with TRBD1 identical over 10 bases. The junction had 11 bases not matched to a gene; V was cut back by 3 bases and J by 3 bases. Germline CDR1 reads MGHRA; CDR2 reads YSYEKL. This CDR3 spans 17 amino acids. For the CDR3, the DNA is TGCGCCAGCAGCCAGGCAGGACAGGGGGAACCCTACTACGAGCAGTACTTC. Its protein is CASSQAGQGEPYYEQYF.

J is TRBJ2-1 and V is TRBV6-4, with 14 positions matching TRBD2. Germline V gene lookup returns CDR1 MRHNA and CDR2 SNTAGT. The V and J ends lost 4 bases and 6 bases, in that order; junction bases with no gene match: 2. The CDR3 spans 15 residues. CDR3: CASSVTSGGANEQFF. The CDR3 nucleotides are TGTGCCAGCAGTGTGACTAGCGGGGGGGCCAATGAGCAGTTCTTC.

The chain uses TRBV6-5 and TRBJ1-3; TRBD1 might be the D (5 bases). Germline assignment: CDR1 MNHEY and CDR2 SVGAGI. This CDR3 has 15 amino acids. With 0 bases removed from V and 0 bases from J, the gap between germline ends came to 6 bases. The CDR3 DNA sequence: TGTGCCAGCAGTTACTCGGGGGGCTCTGGAAACACCATATATTTT. Residues: CASSYSGGSGNTIYF.

The chain joins TRBV9 to TRBJ1-2; tentatively, D is TRBD1 (6 bases). Trimming removed 3 bases from V and 4 bases from J, with 16 bases in between. The V gene's germline CDR1 is SGDLS and CDR2 YYNGEE. The CDR3 runs to 15 residues. In nucleotides, the CDR3 is TGTGCCAGCAGCGCCCAAGGACAGTTGGGCTATGGCTACACCTTC. Its translation is CASSAQGQLGYGYTF.

The chain couples TRBV3-1 (or the pseudogene TRBV3-2) to TRBJ2-5, with D perhaps being TRBD1 or TRBD2 (5 bases each). V was pared by 6 bases and J by 5 bases, with 16 bases between. The CDR3 runs 14 residues. The germline CDR1 and CDR2 sequences are LGHDT and YNNKEL (reference sequence). The CDR3 protein is CASRRGTNSETQYF. The CDR3 nucleotides are TGTGCCAGCAGACGAGGGACCAACTCGGAGACCCAGTACTTC.

The CDR3 reads CSVKTAMNTEAFF. CDR3 in DNA: TGCAGCGTTAAGACAGCCATGAACACTGAAGCTTTCTTT. The chain recombines TRBV29-1 with TRBJ1-1; D is possibly TRBD1 (5 bases). Trimming shortened V by 5 bases and J by 0 bases, and 10 bases separated the two germline ends. The CDR3 length is 13 residues. Germline CDR1 and CDR2: SQVTM and ANQGSEA.

J is TRBJ1-3 and V is TRBV5-1, with 7 bases lining up with TRBD1. Germline V gives CDR1 SGHRS, CDR2 YFSETQ. Trimming at V came to 4 bases and at J to 0 bases, leaving 7 bases not matched to a gene. The CDR3 loop spans 16 amino acids. In nucleotides, the CDR3 is TGCGCCAGCAGCGACGGACAGGCGACCTCTGGAAACACCATATATTTT. Residues: CASSDGQATSGNTIYF.

The rearrangement links TRBV7-9 to TRBJ2-1; weak D call: TRBD2 (6 bases). V was clipped by 1 base and J by 9 bases, with 13 bases between them. The CDR3 has 14 amino acids. In germline, CDR1 is SEHNR, CDR2 FQNEAQ (reference sequence). The CDR3 loop reads CASSLDGGVGEQFF. CDR3 bases: TGTGCCAGCAGCTTAGATGGCGGGGTGGGTGAGCAGTTCTTC.

The chain couples TRBV2 to TRBJ1-2; 7 bases are a match to TRBD1. The germline V gene has CDR1 SNHLY and CDR2 FYNNEI. The V gene end was trimmed by 6 bases and the J gene end by 7 bases; junction bases not matched to a gene: 8. The CDR3 loop spans 13 amino acids. The CDR3 protein is CASRADRVGGYTF. The CDR3 DNA reads as TGTGCCAGCAGAGCCGACAGGGTAGGTGGCTACACCTTC.

The V gene is TRBV7-2, the J gene TRBJ2-5; TRBD2 might be the D (7 bases). Germline CDR1 reads SGHTA; CDR2 reads FQGNSA. Trimming took off 5 bases at V and 5 bases at J, with 15 bases between the two ends. The CDR3 consists of 14 residues. The CDR3 spells CASSDGGGAETQYF. For the CDR3, the DNA is TGTGCCAGCAGCGACGGAGGGGGGGCGGAGACCCAGTACTTC. Full variable domain (outside the CDR3, taken from reference TRBV7-2 and TRBJ2-5): GAGVSQSPSNKVTEKGKDVELRCDPISGHTALYWYRQSLGQGLEFLIYFQGNSAPDKSGLPSDRFSAERTGGSVSTLTIQRTQQEDSAVYLCASSDGGGAETQYFGPGTRLLVL.

This chain joins TRBV5-1 and TRBJ2-7; maybe TRBD2 (6 bases). Germline values: CDR1 SGHRS, CDR2 YFSETQ. Trimming pared 3 bases from V and 6 bases from J, leaving 13 bases between. This CDR3 has 13 amino acids. DNA for the CDR3: TGCGCCAGCAGCTGGGGCCAGGGAGGCGAGCAGTACTTC. This gives the protein CASSWGQGGEQYF.

J is TRBJ1-1 and V is TRBV5-8; 9 nucleotides agree with TRBD1. The V gene end was trimmed by 3 bases and the J gene end by 3 bases; junction bases not matched to a gene: 3. In germline, CDR1 is SGHTS, CDR2 YDEGEE. This CDR3 comprises 14 residues. The CDR3 loop is CASSSGQGDTEAFF. In DNA, the CDR3 is TGTGCCAGCAGCTCGGGACAGGGAGACACTGAAGCTTTCTTT.

The chain is built from TRBV5-4 and TRBJ2-1; 10 nucleotides align to TRBD2. This CDR3 spans 16 amino acids. The germline gives CDR1 SGHNT, CDR2 YYREEE (reference sequence). J lost 6 bases, V lost 6 bases, and 12 bases had no gene match. In DNA, the CDR3 is TGTGCCAGCAATCCTACAAGCGGGGGGGGCCCCAATGAGCAGTTCTTC. As protein: CASNPTSGGGPNEQFF.

The chain uses TRBV19 and TRBJ2-3; D call uncertain. Germline V CDR1 and CDR2: LNHDA, SQIVND (reference sequence). This CDR3 contains 14 residues. V gave up 7 bases and J gave up 2 bases, with 13 bases separating them. The DNA of the CDR3 is TGTGCCAGTAACCCGGCCGGAGTCACAGATACGCAGTATTTT. As protein: CASNPAGVTDTQYF. Looking up the rest from reference TRBV19 and TRBJ2-3 gives the full variable domain: DGGITQSPKYLFRKEGQNVTLSCEQNLNHDAMYWYRQDPGQGLRLIYYSQIVNDFQKGDIAEGYSVSREKKESFPLTVTSAQKNPTAFYLCASNPAGVTDTQYFGPGTRLTVL.

The chain is built from TRBV4-1 and TRBJ1-3; 7 bases match TRBD1. J gave up 3 bases and V 4 bases, and 9 bases lay outside the gene matches. This CDR3 region has 16 residues. Per germline, CDR1 MGHRA and CDR2 YSYEKL. CDR3 protein: CASSRLDRTVGNTIYF. The CDR3 DNA follows: TGCGCCAGCAGCCGACTGGACAGGACAGTTGGAAACACCATATATTTT.

The gene calls are TRBV21-1 and TRBJ2-7; the table's D call of TRBD1 was not tested on the DNA. TRBV21-1 is listed as a pseudogene. The length of the CDR3 is 16 residues. CDR3 in amino acids: CASSFPKRGKLYEQYF. The CDR3 coding sequence is TGTGCCAGCAGCTTCCCAAAGAGGGGGAAATTATACGAGCAGTACTTC.

The chain combines TRBV28 with TRBJ1-2; D is possibly TRBD1 (5 bases). Germline CDR1 is MDHEN and CDR2 is SYDVKM. Trimming took 2 bases from V and 5 from J, leaving 6 bases between them. The CDR3 length is 12 residues. The CDR3 DNA is TGTGCCAGCAGTTTAAAGGGGTATGGCTACACCTTC. Translating it yields CASSLKGYGYTF.

This chain links TRBV7-9 with TRBJ1-2; D gene uncertain. Germline V lookup: CDR1 SEHNR, CDR2 FQNEAQ (reference sequence). This CDR3 has 15 amino acids. V lost 5 bases and J lost 0, with 13 bases in between. CDR3: CASSPWEETNYGYTF. The DNA of the CDR3 is TGTGCCAGCAGCCCTTGGGAGGAGACTAACTATGGCTACACCTTC. The full variable domain, rest sourced from reference TRBV7-9 and TRBJ1-2, is DTGVSQNPRHKITKRGQNVTFRCDPISEHNRLYWYRQTLGQGPEFLTYFQNEAQLEKSRLLSDRFSAERPKGSFSTLEIQRTEQGDSAMYLCASSPWEETNYGYTFGSGTRLTVV.

The chain is built from TRBV20-1 and TRBJ1-2; D is undetermined. CDR3 length: 11 amino acids. With 7 bases removed from V and 8 bases from J, the gap between germline ends came to 14 bases. CDR1 is DFQATT, CDR2 SNEGSKA, per germline (reference sequence). The CDR3 spells CSGRIPGGYTF. CDR3 nucleotides: TGCAGTGGTCGCATACCCGGGGGCTACACCTTC.

The chain uses TRBV9 and TRBJ2-5; 9 nucleotides align to TRBD2. With 4 bases clipped from V and 1 base from J, the junction kept 11 bases outside the gene matches. CDR3 length equals 17 residues. CDR1 and CDR2 (germline): SGDLS, YYNGEE. The CDR3 loop is CASSRSASGAIQETQYF. The DNA of the CDR3 is TGTGCCAGCAGCCGGTCGGCTAGCGGGGCGATCCAAGAGACCCAGTACTTC.

The CDR3 DNA is TGTGCCAGCAGCCAAGATGCACAGGGGATCTTCGAAGGAGGTGGAAAACTGTTTTTT. Its protein is CASSQDAQGIFEGGGKLFF. V gene TRBV4-2 combines with J gene TRBJ1-4, with 7 bases aligning to TRBD1. The CDR3 runs 19 residues. Losses at the gene ends were 0 bases for V and 10 bases for J; bases not matched to a gene: 20. Germline lookup yields CDR1 LGHNA and CDR2 YNFKEQ.

The gene calls are TRBV3-1 (or the pseudogene TRBV3-2) and TRBJ2-7; TRBD1 matches at 9 bases. Germline V gene sequence: CDR1 LGHDT, CDR2 YNNKEL (reference sequence). CDR3 length: 14 amino acids. The J segment lost 3 bases and the V segment lost 3 bases, leaving 3 bases of the junction unmatched. The CDR3 spells CASSHNRGLYEQYF. CDR3 bases: TGTGCCAGCAGCCATAACAGGGGGCTCTACGAGCAGTACTTC.

The CDR3 reads CASSLGQGSSTDTQYF. Written as DNA, the CDR3 is TGTGCCAGCAGCTTAGGCCAGGGATCTAGCACAGATACGCAGTATTTT. J is TRBJ2-3 and V is TRBV11-2; a weak D match, TRBD1 (5 bases). Germline CDR1 and CDR2: SGHAT and FQNNGV. This CDR3 has 16 residues. V was shortened by 1 base and J by 0 bases, with 11 bases between the two germline ends. The full variable domain, with the rest looked up from reference TRBV11-2 and TRBJ2-3, is EAGVAQSPRYKIIEKRQSVAFWCNPISGHATLYWYQQILGQGPKLLIQFQNNGVVDDSQLPKDRFSAERLKGVDSTLKIQPAKLEDSAVYLCASSLGQGSSTDTQYFGPGTRLTVL.

This sequence joins TRBV14 and TRBJ1-6; D is ambiguous. The ends were cut back, 0 bases at V and 8 bases at J, with 5 bases in the middle. Germline-derived CDR1 and CDR2 are SGHDN and FVKESK. This CDR3 contains 13 residues. The CDR3 sequence: CASSQDWDSPLHF. The CDR3 nucleotides read TGTGCCAGCAGCCAAGATTGGGATTCACCCCTCCACTTT.